This record looks at one TCR beta chain sequence and its context. As yet, its antigen is unknown. TCRdb keeps only in-frame clones here, not all; method: immunoSEQ multiplex PCR. Among about 43,000 clones, roughly 90% were seen once, and the ten largest hold over 9.5%. This record belongs to a study of T cells in localized non-small cell lung cancer. Points from the study as a whole: Uninvolved adjacent lung showed the highest T cell clonality, exceeding tumor.

CDR3 size: 14 residues. Looked up from germline, CDR1 is MNHEY and CDR2 is SVGAGI. V lost 5 bases to trimming and J lost 1 base, with 9 bases between them. The chain employs TRBV6-5 and TRBJ1-3; D not certain. Sequenced here: PBMCs, sampled before any cancer treatment. The TCR was taken from a woman aged 35-75 years with stage II lung adenocarcinoma. The CDR3 DNA reads TGTGCCAGCAGTGGCGTAGGATCTGGAAACACCATATATTTT. It translates to CASSGVGSGNTIYF.